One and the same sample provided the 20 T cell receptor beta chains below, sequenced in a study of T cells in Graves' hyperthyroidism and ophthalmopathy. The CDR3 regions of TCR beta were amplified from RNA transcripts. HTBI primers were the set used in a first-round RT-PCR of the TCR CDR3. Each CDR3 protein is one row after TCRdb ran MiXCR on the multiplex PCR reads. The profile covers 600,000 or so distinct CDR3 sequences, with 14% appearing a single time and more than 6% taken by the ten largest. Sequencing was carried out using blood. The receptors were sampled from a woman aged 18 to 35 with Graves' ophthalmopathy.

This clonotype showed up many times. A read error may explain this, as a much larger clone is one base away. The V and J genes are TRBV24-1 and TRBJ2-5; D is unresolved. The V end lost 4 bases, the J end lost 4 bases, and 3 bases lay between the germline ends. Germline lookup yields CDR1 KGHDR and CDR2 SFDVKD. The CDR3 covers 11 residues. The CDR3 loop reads CATSEGETQYF. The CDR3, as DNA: TGTGCCACCAGTGAGGGAGAGACCCAGTACTTC.

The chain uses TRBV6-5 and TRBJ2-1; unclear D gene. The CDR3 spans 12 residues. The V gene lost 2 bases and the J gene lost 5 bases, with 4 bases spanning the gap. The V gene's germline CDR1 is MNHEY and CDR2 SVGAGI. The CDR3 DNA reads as TGTGCCAGCAGTTACAATAACAATGAGCAGTTCTTC. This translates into CASSYNNNEQFF.

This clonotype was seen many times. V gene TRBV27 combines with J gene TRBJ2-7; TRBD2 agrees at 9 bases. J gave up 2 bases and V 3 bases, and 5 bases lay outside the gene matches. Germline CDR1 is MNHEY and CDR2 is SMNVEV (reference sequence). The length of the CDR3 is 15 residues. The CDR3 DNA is TGTGCCAGCAGTTTTATCCTAGCGGGACCCTACGAGCAGTACTTC. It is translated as CASSFILAGPYEQYF.

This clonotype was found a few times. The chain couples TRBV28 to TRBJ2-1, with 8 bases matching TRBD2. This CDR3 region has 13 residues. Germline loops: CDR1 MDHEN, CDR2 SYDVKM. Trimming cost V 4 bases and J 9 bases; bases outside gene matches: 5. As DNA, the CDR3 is TGTGCCAGCAGTTCTAGCGGGTCGGGTGAGCAGTTCTTC. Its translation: CASSSSGSGEQFF.

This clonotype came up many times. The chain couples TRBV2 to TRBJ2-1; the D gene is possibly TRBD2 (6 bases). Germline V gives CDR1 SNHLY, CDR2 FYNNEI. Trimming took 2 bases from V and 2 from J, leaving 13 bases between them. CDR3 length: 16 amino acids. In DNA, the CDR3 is TGTGCCAGCAGTGAAAAGGGGACTCTGACCTACAATGAGCAGTTCTTC. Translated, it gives CASSEKGTLTYNEQFF.

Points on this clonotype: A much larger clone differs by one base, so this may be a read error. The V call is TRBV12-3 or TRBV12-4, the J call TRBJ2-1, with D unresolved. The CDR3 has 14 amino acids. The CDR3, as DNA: TGTGCCTGCAGTCGTCCGGACGGCAACAATGAGCAGTTCTTC. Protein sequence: CACSRPDGNNEQFF.

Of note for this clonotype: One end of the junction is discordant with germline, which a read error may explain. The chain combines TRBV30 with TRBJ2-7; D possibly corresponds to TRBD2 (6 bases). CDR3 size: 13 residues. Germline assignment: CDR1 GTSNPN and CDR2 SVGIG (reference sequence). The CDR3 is CAWRVPGVYEQYF. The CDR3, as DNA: TGTGCCTGGCGTGTACCGGGAGTCTACGAGCAGTACTTC.

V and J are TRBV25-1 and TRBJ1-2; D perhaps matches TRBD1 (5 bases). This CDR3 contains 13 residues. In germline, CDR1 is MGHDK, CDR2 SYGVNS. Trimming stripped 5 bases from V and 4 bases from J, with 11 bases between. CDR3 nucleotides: TGTGCCAGCAGTCATGACAGCTTCTATGGCTACACCTTC. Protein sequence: CASSHDSFYGYTF.

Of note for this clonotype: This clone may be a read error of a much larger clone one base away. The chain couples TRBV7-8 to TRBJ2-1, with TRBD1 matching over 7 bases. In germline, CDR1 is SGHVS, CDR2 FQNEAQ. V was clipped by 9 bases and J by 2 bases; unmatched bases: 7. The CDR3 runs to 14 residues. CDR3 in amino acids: CASTGANPYNEQFF. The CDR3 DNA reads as TGTGCCAGTACAGGGGCCAACCCCTACAATGAGCAGTTCTTC.

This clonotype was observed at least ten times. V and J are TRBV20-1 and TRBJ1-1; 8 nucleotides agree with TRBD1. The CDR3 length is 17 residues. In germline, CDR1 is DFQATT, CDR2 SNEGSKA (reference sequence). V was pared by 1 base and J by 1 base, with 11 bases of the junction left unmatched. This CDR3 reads CSARAPFGTGRNTEAFF. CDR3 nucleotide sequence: TGCAGTGCTAGAGCCCCATTCGGGACAGGCAGGAACACTGAAGCTTTCTTT.

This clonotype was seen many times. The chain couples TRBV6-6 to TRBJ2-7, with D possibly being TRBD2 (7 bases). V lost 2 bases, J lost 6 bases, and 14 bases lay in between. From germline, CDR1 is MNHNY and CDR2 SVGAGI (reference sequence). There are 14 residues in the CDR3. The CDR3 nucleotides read TGTGCCAGCAGTTACCGGGGTGGGGGGGCCGAGCAGTACTTC. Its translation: CASSYRGGGAEQYF.

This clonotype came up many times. This chain's CDR3 is CASSWGPQSDEQYF. The CDR3 DNA is TGCGCCAGCAGCTGGGGACCGCAAAGCGACGAGCAGTACTTC. The chain has TRBV5-1 and TRBJ2-7; TRBD1 or TRBD2 may be the D gene (5 bases each). The V gene lost 3 bases and the J gene lost 5 bases, with 15 bases spanning the gap. The CDR3 loop spans 14 amino acids. Germline CDR1 SGHRS, CDR2 YFSETQ.

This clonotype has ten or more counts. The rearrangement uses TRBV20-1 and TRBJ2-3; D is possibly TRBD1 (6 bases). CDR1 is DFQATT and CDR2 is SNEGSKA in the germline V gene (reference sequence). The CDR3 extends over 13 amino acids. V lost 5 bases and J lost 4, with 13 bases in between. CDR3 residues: CSAPDRIADTQYF. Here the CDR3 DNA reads TGCAGTGCTCCCGACAGGATTGCAGATACGCAGTATTTT.

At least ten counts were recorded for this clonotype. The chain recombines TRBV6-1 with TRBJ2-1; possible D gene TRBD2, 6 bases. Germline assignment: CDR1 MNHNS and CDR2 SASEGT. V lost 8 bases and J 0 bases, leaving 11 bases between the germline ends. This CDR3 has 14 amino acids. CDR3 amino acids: CASLAANSYNEQFF. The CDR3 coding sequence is TGTGCCAGCTTAGCGGCCAACTCCTACAATGAGCAGTTCTTC.

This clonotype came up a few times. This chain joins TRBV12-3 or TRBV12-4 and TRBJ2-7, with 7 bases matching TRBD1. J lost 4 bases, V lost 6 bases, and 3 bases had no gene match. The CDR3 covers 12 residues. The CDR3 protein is CASRKDRYEQYF. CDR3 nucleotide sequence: TGTGCCAGCAGGAAGGACAGGTACGAGCAGTACTTC.

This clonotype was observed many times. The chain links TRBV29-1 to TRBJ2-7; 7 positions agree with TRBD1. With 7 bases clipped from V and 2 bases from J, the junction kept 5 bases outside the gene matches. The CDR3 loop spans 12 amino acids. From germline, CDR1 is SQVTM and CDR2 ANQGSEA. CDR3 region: CSARTGAYEQYF. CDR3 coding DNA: TGCAGCGCGCGGACAGGAGCCTACGAGCAGTACTTC.

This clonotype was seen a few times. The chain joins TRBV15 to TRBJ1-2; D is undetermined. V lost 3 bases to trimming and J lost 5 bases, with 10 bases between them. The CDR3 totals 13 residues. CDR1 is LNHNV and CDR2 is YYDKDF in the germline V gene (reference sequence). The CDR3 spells CATSREVEYGYTF. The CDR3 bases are TGTGCCACCAGCAGGGAGGTGGAGTATGGCTACACCTTC. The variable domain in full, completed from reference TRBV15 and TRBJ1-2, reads DAMVIQNPRYQVTQFGKPVTLSCSQTLNHNVMYWYQQKSSQAPKLLFHYYDKDFNNEADTPDNFQSRRPNTSFCFLDIRSPGLGDTAMYLCATSREVEYGYTFGSGTRLTVV.

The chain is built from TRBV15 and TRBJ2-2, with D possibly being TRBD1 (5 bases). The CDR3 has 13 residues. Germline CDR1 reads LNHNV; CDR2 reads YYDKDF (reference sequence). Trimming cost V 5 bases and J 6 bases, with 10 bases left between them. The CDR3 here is CATSGRVAGELFF. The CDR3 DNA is TGTGCCACCAGCGGCAGGGTGGCCGGGGAGCTGTTTTTT.

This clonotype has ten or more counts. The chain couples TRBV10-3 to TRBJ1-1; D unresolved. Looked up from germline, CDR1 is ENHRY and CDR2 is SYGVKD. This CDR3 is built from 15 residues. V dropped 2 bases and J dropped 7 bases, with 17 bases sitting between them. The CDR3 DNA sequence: TGTGCCATCAGTGAGAGAACGCGGCAAGGGAATGAAGCTTTCTTT. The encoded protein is CAISERTRQGNEAFF.

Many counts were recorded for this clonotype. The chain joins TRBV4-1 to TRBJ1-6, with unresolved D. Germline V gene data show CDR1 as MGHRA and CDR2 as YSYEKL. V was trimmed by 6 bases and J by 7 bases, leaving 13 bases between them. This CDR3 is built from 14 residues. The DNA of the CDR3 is TGCGCCAGCAGGACCCCGGGCGTGAATTCACCCCTCCACTTT. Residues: CASRTPGVNSPLHF.